These 21 T cell receptor beta chains originate from one sample sequenced in a study of beta chain features in type 1 diabetes. Every isolated RNA sample was fully reverse transcribed, so sequencing captured expressed TCRB transcripts. Libraries were prepared by immunoSEQ multiplex PCR; TCRdb keeps only in-frame clonotypes and omits some of them. The data contain hundreds of thousands of clones, about 14% of them singletons. Sequences were obtained from naive CD4+ T cells from blood. These receptors were taken from a man aged 18 to 35 in good health.

This clone has more than one count but fewer than ten. This sample includes further DNA sequences coding for the same CDR3. V and J are TRBV5-4 and TRBJ1-5; the D is unclear. This CDR3 is 15 amino acids long. With 0 bases removed from V and 2 bases from J, the gap between germline ends came to 9 bases. Per germline, CDR1 SGHNT and CDR2 YYREEE (reference sequence). The CDR3 region is CASSLAGQGNQPQHF. The CDR3 DNA is TGTGCCAGCAGCTTGGCTGGCCAGGGCAATCAGCCCCAGCATTTT.

The rearrangement uses TRBV4-3 and TRBJ2-7, with 8 bases that match TRBD1. Germline assignment: CDR1 LGHNA and CDR2 YSLEER. V was clipped by 0 bases and J by 4 bases; unmatched bases: 11. The CDR3 spans 17 residues. The CDR3 sequence is CASSQDFRTGGKYEQYF. CDR3 in DNA: TGCGCCAGCAGCCAAGATTTTCGAACAGGGGGGAAATACGAGCAGTACTTC.

This clone has only a few counts. V gene TRBV27 combines with J gene TRBJ2-4; TRBD1 matches 7 bases. There are 17 residues in the CDR3. Germline loops: CDR1 MNHEY, CDR2 SMNVEV (reference sequence). V was clipped by 0 bases and J by 0 bases; unmatched bases: 5. The CDR3 DNA reads as TGTGCCAGCAGTTTATCCCACAGGGGCTTAGCCAAAAACATTCAGTACTTC. This gives the protein CASSLSHRGLAKNIQYF.

This rearrangement joins TRBV7-2 to TRBJ2-3; D gene ambiguous. V was pared by 4 bases and J by 6 bases, with 8 bases between. This CDR3 is built from 12 residues. Germline assignment: CDR1 SGHTA and CDR2 FQGNSA. As DNA, the CDR3 is TGTGCCAGCAGCTCGAGCCGGGATACGCAGTATTTT. Its protein product is CASSSSRDTQYF.

The table lists this clone with a few counts. V and J are TRBV9 and TRBJ1-1; D is possibly TRBD1 (5 bases). CDR1 is SGDLS and CDR2 is YYNGEE in the germline V gene. The CDR3 runs to 17 residues. Trimming pared 0 bases from V and 4 bases from J, leaving 19 bases between. The CDR3 sequence is CASSVGGRGWGLTEAFF. The CDR3 bases are TGTGCCAGCAGCGTAGGAGGGAGGGGCTGGGGACTCACTGAAGCTTTCTTT.

This clone was counted between two and nine times. The chain is built from TRBV4-2 and TRBJ2-7, with D perhaps assigned TRBD1 or TRBD2 (5 bases each). The V gene lost 0 bases and the J gene lost 5 bases, with 11 bases spanning the gap. In germline, CDR1 is LGHNA, CDR2 YNFKEQ. This CDR3 has 14 amino acids. The DNA of the CDR3 is TGTGCCAGCAGCCAAGAGGGACGACAGAACGAGCAGTACTTC. Translating gives CASSQEGRQNEQYF.

This clone has a handful of counts. This sequence joins TRBV25-1 and TRBJ2-1, with D unclear. The germline V gene has CDR1 MGHDK and CDR2 SYGVNS. The CDR3 length is 12 residues. With 5 bases removed from V and 4 bases from J, the gap between germline ends came to 6 bases. CDR3 DNA sequence: TGTGCCAGCAGTACCAATTACAATGAGCAGTTCTTC. It encodes CASSTNYNEQFF.

In nucleotides, the CDR3 is TGTGCCAGCAGCTTGGTGCCAGGGATTAATGAAAAACTGTTTTTT. Its protein product is CASSLVPGINEKLFF. V gene TRBV5-6 combines with J gene TRBJ1-4; tentative D call: TRBD1 (5 bases). The germline gives CDR1 SGHDT, CDR2 YYEEEE. V was clipped by 0 bases and J by 4 bases, with 10 bases between them. This CDR3 is built from 15 residues.

A few counts support this clone. This chain connects TRBV6-5 to TRBJ2-2; D might be TRBD1 (5 bases). Per germline, CDR1 MNHEY and CDR2 SVGAGI. V was pared by 2 bases and J by 4 bases, with 14 bases between. The CDR3 is made up of 16 amino acids. The CDR3 is CASSYHSPRGTGELFF. The DNA for the CDR3 is TGTGCCAGCAGTTACCATAGCCCAAGGGGCACCGGGGAGCTGTTTTTT.

A few counts support this clone. This sample also contains other DNA sequences that code for the same CDR3. The chain recombines TRBV7-3 with TRBJ1-1; 8 positions agree with TRBD1. The germline V gene encodes CDR1 SGHTA and CDR2 FQGTGA. The CDR3 length is 14 residues. V trimming: 5 bases; J trimming: 1 base; junction bases outside the gene matches: 3. CDR3: CASSLDRENTEAFF. The DNA of the CDR3 is TGTGCCAGCAGCCTGGACAGGGAGAACACTGAAGCTTTCTTT.

The gene calls are TRBV19 and TRBJ1-2; perhaps TRBD1 as D (6 bases). The CDR3 spans 15 residues. V lost 4 bases and J lost 4, with 16 bases in between. Germline CDR1 LNHDA, CDR2 SQIVND (reference sequence). The CDR3 region has the DNA TGTGCCAGTAGTACCAATACAGGGAGCCGCTATGGCTACACCTTC. Translation: CASSTNTGSRYGYTF. The full variable domain, rest sourced from reference TRBV19 and TRBJ1-2, is DGGITQSPKYLFRKEGQNVTLSCEQNLNHDAMYWYRQDPGQGLRLIYYSQIVNDFQKGDIAEGYSVSREKKESFPLTVTSAQKNPTAFYLCASSTNTGSRYGYTFGSGTRLTVV.

V usage is TRBV6-1 and J usage is TRBJ1-5; 10 bases map to TRBD1. Germline lookup yields CDR1 MNHNS and CDR2 SASEGT. The CDR3 contains 17 residues. The V gene end was trimmed by 2 bases and the J gene end by 2 bases; junction bases not matched to a gene: 6. This chain's CDR3 is CASSEILGTGGNQPQHF. CDR3 sequence (DNA): TGTGCCAGCAGTGAAATCCTCGGGACAGGGGGCAATCAGCCCCAGCATTTT.

This clone showed up just a few times. The chain couples TRBV4-1 to TRBJ2-1; D may be TRBD2 (6 bases). The CDR3 has 16 amino acids. V lost 4 bases and J 0 bases, leaving 13 bases between the germline ends. From germline, CDR1 is MGHRA and CDR2 YSYEKL. CDR3 amino acids: CASSPTQGGSYNEQFF. CDR3 DNA: TGCGCCAGCAGCCCAACCCAGGGAGGCTCCTACAATGAGCAGTTCTTC.

This clone was counted a single time. The chain is built from TRBV5-1 and TRBJ1-1, with TRBD1 matching 8 bases. After removal of 0 bases from V and 1 base from J, the junction contained 5 bases not matched to a gene. Germline loops: CDR1 SGHRS, CDR2 YFSETQ. The CDR3 is made up of 16 amino acids. CDR3 in DNA: TGCGCCAGCAGCTTGGTGACAGGGGTGAAGAACACTGAAGCTTTCTTT. Protein sequence: CASSLVTGVKNTEAFF. Variable domain in full (rest from reference TRBV5-1 and TRBJ1-1): KAGVTQTPRYLIKTRGQQVTLSCSPISGHRSVSWYQQTPGQGLQFLFEYFSETQRNKGNFPGRFSGRQFSNSRSEMNVSTLELGDSALYLCASSLVTGVKNTEAFFGQGTRLTVV.

This rearrangement joins TRBV9 to TRBJ2-1; D unresolved. The CDR3 length is 13 residues. Germline CDR1 reads SGDLS; CDR2 reads YYNGEE. Trimming pared 0 bases from V and 6 bases from J, leaving 7 bases between. The CDR3 is CASSVVTGNEQFF. The CDR3 coding sequence is TGTGCCAGCAGCGTAGTCACCGGCAATGAGCAGTTCTTC.

The V and J genes are TRBV5-1 and TRBJ1-1, with a possible D match to TRBD1 (6 bases). V lost 0 bases and J 1 base, leaving 10 bases between the germline ends. Germline loops: CDR1 SGHRS, CDR2 YFSETQ. This CDR3 has 15 amino acids. The DNA for the CDR3 is TGCGCCAGCAGCTTGGAGCTGGGGGCGAACACTGAAGCTTTCTTT. Translating gives CASSLELGANTEAFF.

This clone has just a few counts. J is TRBJ2-3 and V is TRBV19; possibly TRBD2 for D (5 bases). This CDR3 has 14 residues. Germline V gene lookup returns CDR1 LNHDA and CDR2 SQIVND (reference sequence). With 7 bases removed from V and 4 bases from J, the gap between germline ends came to 15 bases. The CDR3 loop reads CASTWTLPSDTQYF. CDR3 sequence (DNA): TGTGCCAGTACCTGGACTCTGCCGTCAGATACGCAGTATTTT. The variable domain in full, completed from reference TRBV19 and TRBJ2-3, reads DGGITQSPKYLFRKEGQNVTLSCEQNLNHDAMYWYRQDPGQGLRLIYYSQIVNDFQKGDIAEGYSVSREKKESFPLTVTSAQKNPTAFYLCASTWTLPSDTQYFGPGTRLTVL.

The V and J genes are TRBV4-2 and TRBJ1-1; tentatively, D is TRBD1 (5 bases). Trimming stripped 1 base from V and 5 bases from J, with 8 bases between. CDR1 is LGHNA, CDR2 YNFKEQ, per germline. The CDR3 length is 13 residues. Written as DNA, the CDR3 is TGTGCCAGCAGCCAAGGCCGGGGGACTGAAGCTTTCTTT. Protein: CASSQGRGTEAFF.

The CDR3 spells CASSLGVLDSPLHF. In DNA, the CDR3 is TGTGCCAGCAGTTTGGGGGTATTGGATTCACCCCTCCACTTT. J is TRBJ1-6 and V is TRBV27, with D perhaps matching TRBD1 (5 bases). Germline V gene sequence: CDR1 MNHEY, CDR2 SMNVEV (reference sequence). The CDR3 loop spans 14 amino acids. V dropped 3 bases and J dropped 8 bases, with 11 bases sitting between them.

J is TRBJ2-1 and V is TRBV19; D is uncertain. The CDR3 consists of 12 residues. The V gene lost 7 bases and the J gene lost 3 bases, with 7 bases spanning the gap. The germline gives CDR1 LNHDA, CDR2 SQIVND (reference sequence). Here the CDR3 DNA reads TGTGCCAGTACCGGTTACTACAATGAGCAGTTCTTC. It is translated as CASTGYYNEQFF.

The V call is TRBV10-3, the J call TRBJ1-2; 9 nucleotides align to TRBD1. The trim removed 4 bases at V and 7 bases at J, leaving 10 bases unmatched. Germline CDR1 reads ENHRY; CDR2 reads SYGVKD. CDR3 size: 15 residues. The CDR3 sequence is CAISGPDRGFVGYTF. The CDR3 DNA follows: TGTGCCATCAGTGGACCGGACAGGGGCTTCGTTGGCTACACCTTC.